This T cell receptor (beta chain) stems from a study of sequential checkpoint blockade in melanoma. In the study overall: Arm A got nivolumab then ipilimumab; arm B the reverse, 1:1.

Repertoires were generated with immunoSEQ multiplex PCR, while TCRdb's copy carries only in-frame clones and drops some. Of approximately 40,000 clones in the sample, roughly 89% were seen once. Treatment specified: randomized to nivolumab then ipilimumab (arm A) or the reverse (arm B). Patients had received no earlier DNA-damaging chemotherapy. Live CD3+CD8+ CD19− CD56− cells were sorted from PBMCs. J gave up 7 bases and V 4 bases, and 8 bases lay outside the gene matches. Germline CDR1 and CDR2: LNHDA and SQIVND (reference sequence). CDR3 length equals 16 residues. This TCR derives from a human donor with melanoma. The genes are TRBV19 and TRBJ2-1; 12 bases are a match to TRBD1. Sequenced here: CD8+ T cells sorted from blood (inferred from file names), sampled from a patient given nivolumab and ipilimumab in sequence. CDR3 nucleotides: TGTGCCAGTAGTACCGGGACAGGGGGCCGGGGGAATGAGCAGTTCTTC. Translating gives CASSTGTGGRGNEQFF.